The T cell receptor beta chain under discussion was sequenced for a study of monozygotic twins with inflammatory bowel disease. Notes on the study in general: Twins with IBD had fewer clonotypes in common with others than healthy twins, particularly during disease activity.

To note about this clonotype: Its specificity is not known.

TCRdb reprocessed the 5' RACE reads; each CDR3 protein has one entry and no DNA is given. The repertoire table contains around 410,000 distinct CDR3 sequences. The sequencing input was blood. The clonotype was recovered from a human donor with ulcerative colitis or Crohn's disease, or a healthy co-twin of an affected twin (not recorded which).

CDR3 protein: CASRGEFYEQYF. The genes are TRBV2 and TRBJ2-7. Germline values: CDR1 SNHLY, CDR2 FYNNEI. CDR3 length: 12 amino acids.